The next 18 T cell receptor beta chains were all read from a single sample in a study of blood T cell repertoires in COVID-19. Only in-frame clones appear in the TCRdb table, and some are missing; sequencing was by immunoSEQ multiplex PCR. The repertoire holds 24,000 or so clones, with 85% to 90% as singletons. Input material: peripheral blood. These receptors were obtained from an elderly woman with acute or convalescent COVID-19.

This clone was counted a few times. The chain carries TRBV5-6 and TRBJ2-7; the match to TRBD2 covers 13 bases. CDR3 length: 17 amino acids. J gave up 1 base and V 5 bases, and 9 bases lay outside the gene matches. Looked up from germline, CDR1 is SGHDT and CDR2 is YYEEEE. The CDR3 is CASSSRTSGSRSYEQYF. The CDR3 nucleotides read TGTGCCAGCAGTTCCCGGACTAGCGGGAGTAGGTCCTACGAGCAGTACTTC.

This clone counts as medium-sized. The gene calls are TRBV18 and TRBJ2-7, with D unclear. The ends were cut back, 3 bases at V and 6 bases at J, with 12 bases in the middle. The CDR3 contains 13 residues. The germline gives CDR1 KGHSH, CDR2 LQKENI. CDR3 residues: CASSPETTSEQYF. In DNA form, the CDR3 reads TGTGCCAGCTCACCGGAAACGACTTCCGAGCAGTACTTC. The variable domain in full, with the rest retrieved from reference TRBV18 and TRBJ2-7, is NAGVMQNPRHLVRRRGQEARLRCSPMKGHSHVYWYRQLPEEGLKFMVYLQKENIIDESGMPKERFSAEFPKEGPSILRIQQVVRGDSAAYFCASSPETTSEQYFGPGTRLTVT.

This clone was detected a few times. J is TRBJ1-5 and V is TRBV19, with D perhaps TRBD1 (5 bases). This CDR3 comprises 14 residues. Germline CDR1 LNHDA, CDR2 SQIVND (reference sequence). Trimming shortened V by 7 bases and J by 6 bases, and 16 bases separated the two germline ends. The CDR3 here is CASTRAGGRQPQHF. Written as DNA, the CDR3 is TGTGCCAGTACCAGAGCGGGGGGTCGTCAGCCCCAGCATTTT.

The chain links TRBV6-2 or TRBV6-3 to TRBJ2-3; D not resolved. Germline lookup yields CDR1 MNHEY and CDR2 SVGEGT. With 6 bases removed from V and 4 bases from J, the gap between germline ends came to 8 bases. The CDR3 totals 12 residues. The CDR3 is CASSLLADTQYF. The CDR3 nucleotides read TGTGCCAGCAGCCTTCTAGCAGATACGCAGTATTTT.

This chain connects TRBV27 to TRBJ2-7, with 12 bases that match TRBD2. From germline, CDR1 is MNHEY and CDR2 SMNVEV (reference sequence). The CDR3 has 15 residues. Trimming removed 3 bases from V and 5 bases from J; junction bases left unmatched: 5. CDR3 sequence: CASSFPSGRDHEQYF. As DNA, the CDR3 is TGTGCCAGCAGTTTCCCTAGCGGGAGGGACCACGAGCAGTACTTC.

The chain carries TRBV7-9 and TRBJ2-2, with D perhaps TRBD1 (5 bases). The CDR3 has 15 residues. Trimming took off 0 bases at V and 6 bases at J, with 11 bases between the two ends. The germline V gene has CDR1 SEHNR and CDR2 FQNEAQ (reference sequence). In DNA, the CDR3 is TGTGCCAGCAGCTTAGCAGGGGCGGTCCCCGGGGAGCTGTTTTTT. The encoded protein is CASSLAGAVPGELFF.

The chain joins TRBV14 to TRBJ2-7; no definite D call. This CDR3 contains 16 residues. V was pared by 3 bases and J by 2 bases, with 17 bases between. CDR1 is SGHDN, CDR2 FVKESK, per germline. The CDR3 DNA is TGTGCCAGCAGCCACGCCCCTAAATCCCTAACCTACGAGCAGTACTTC. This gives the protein CASSHAPKSLTYEQYF.

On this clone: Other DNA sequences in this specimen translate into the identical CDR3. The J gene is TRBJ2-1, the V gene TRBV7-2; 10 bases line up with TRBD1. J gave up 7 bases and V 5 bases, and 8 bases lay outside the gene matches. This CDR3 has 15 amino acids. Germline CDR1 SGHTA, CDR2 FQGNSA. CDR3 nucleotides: TGTGCCAGCAGCCGGGACAGGGGAATCGGGAATGAGCAGTTCTTC. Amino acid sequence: CASSRDRGIGNEQFF.

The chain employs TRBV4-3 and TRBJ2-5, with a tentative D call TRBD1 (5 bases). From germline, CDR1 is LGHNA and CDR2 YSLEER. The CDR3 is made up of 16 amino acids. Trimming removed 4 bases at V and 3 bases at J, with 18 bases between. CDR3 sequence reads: CASSPTDPALEETQYF. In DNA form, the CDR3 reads TGCGCCAGCAGCCCGACAGACCCGGCGCTAGAAGAGACCCAGTACTTC.

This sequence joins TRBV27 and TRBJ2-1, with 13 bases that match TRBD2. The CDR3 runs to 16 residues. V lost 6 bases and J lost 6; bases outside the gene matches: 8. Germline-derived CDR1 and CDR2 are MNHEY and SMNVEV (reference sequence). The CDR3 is CASRTLRLAGGNEQFF. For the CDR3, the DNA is TGTGCCAGCAGGACCCTTCGACTAGCGGGGGGCAATGAGCAGTTCTTC.

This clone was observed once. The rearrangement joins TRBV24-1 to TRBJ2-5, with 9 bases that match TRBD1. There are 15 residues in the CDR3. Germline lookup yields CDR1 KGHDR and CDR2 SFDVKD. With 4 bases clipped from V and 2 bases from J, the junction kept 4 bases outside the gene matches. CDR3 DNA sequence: TGTGCCACCAGTGAGGGACAGGGAATTCAAGAGACCCAGTACTTC. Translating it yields CATSEGQGIQETQYF.

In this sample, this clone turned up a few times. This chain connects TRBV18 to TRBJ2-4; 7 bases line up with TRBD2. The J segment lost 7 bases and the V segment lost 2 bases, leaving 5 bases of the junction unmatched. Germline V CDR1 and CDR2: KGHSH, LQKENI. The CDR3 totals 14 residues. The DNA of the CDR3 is TGTGCCAGCTCACCAACCCGGGAGGTGAACATTCAGTACTTC. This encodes CASSPTREVNIQYF.

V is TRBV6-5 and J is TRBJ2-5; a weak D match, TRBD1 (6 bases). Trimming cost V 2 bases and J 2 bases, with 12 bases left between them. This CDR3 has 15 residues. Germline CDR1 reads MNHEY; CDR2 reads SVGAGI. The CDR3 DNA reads TGTGCCAGCAGTTACGGGGGCGCGGGTCAAGAGACCCAGTACTTC. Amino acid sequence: CASSYGGAGQETQYF.

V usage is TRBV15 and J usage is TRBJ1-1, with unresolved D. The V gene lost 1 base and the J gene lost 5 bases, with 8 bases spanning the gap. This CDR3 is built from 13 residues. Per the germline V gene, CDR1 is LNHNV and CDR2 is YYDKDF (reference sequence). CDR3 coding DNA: TGTGCCACCAGCAGAGTTCCCTTGACTGAAGCTTTCTTT. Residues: CATSRVPLTEAFF.

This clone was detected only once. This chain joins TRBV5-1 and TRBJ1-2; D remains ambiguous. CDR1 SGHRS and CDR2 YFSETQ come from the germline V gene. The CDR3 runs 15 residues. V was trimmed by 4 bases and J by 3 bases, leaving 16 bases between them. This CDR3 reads CASSPSGRSDYGYTF. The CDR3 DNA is TGCGCCAGCAGCCCTTCCGGAAGGAGCGACTATGGCTACACCTTC.

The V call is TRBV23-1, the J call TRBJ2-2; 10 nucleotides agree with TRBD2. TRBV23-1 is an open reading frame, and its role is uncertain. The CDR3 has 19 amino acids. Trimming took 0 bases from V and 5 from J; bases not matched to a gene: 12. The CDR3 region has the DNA TGCGCCAGCAGTCAATCCGAGCGGGAGGGACCCCTAAGGACCGGGGAGCTGTTTTTT. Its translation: CASSQSEREGPLRTGELFF.

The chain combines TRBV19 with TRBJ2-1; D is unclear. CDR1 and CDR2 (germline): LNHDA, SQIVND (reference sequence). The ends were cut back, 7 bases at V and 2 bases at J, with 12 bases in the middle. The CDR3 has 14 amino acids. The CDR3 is CASKDTQTYNEQFF. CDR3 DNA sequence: TGTGCCAGTAAAGACACCCAAACCTACAATGAGCAGTTCTTC.

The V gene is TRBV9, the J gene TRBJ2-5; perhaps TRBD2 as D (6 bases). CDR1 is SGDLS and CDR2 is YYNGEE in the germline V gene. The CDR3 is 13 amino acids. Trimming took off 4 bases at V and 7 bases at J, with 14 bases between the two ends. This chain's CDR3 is CASSSDWGGTQYF. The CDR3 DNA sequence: TGTGCCAGCAGCTCGGACTGGGGAGGGACCCAGTACTTC.